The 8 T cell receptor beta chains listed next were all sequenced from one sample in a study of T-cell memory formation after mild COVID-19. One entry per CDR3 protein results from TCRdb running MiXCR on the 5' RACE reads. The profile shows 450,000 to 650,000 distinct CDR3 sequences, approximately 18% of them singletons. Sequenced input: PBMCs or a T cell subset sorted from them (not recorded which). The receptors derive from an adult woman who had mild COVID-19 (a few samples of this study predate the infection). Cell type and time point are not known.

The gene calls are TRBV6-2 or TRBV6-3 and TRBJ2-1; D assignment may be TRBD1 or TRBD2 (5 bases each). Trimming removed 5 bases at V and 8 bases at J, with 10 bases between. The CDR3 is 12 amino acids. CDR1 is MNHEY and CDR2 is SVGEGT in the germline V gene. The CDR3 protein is CASSDWGYEQFF. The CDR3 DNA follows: TGTGCCAGCAGTGATTGGGGGTATGAGCAGTTCTTC.

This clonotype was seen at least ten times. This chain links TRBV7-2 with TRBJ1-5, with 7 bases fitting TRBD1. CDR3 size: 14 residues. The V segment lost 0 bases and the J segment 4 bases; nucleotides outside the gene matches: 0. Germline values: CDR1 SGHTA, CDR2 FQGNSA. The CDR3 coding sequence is TGTGCCAGCAGCTTAGCGGGACAGAATCAGCCCCAGCATTTT. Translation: CASSLAGQNQPQHF.

The DNA of the CDR3 is TGTGCCAGCAGCCCCCAGGGTAGATTGGGACAGATGAACACTGAAGCTTTCTTT. It specifies CASSPQGRLGQMNTEAFF. The gene calls are TRBV3-1 and TRBJ1-1; 7 nucleotides align to TRBD1. CDR3 length: 18 residues. V shed 4 bases and J 0 bases; nucleotides not matched to a gene: 14. The germline V gene has CDR1 LGHDT and CDR2 YNNKEL (reference sequence).

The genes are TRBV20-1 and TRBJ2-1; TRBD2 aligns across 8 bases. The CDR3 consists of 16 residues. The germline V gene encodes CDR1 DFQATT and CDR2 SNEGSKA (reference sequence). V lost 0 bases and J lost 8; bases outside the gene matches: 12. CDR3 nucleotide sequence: TGCAGTGCTAGAGATAGGACGGGAGGGCCTCGTGATGAGCAGTTCTTC. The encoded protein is CSARDRTGGPRDEQFF.

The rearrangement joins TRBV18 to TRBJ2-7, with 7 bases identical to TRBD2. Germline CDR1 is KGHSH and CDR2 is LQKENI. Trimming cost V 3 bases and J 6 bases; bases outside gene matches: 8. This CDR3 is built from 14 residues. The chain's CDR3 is CASSPQREYGEQYF. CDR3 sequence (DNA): TGTGCCAGCTCACCCCAGCGGGAATATGGCGAGCAGTACTTC.

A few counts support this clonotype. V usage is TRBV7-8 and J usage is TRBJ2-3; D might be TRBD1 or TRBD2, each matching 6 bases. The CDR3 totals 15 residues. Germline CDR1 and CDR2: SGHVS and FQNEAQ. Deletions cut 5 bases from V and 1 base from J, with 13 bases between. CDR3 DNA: TGTGCCAGCAGCCCTAGAAGGGGGGGCACAGATACGCAGTATTTT. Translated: CASSPRRGGTDTQYF.

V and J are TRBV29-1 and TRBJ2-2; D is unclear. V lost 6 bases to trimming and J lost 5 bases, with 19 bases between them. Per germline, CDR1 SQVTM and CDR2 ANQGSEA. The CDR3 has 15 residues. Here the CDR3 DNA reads TGCAGCGTGGTGGGTGTTATGGTGAATACCGGGGAGCTGTTTTTT. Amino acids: CSVVGVMVNTGELFF.

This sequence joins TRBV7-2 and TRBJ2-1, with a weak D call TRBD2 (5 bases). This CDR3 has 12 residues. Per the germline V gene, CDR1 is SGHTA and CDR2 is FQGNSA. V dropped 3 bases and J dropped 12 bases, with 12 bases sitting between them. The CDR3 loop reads CASSLTPAGQFF. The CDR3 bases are TGTGCCAGCAGCTTGACTCCGGCGGGGCAGTTCTTC.